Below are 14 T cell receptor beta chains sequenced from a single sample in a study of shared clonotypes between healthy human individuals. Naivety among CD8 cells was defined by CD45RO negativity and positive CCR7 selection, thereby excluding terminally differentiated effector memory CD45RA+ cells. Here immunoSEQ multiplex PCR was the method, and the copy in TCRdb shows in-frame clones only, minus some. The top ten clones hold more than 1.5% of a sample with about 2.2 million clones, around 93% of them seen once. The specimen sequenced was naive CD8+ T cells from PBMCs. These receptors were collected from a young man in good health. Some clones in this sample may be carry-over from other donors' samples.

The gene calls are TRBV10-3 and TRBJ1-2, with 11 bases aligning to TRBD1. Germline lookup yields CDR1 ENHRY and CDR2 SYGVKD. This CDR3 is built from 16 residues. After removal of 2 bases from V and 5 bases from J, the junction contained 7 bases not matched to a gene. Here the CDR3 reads CAISEMRDRGKYGYTF. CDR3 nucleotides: TGTGCCATCAGTGAGATGAGGGACAGGGGGAAGTATGGCTACACCTTC.

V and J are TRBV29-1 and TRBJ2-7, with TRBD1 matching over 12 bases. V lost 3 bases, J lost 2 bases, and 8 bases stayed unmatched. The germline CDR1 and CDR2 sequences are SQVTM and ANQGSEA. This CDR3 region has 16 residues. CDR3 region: CSVESGQGANPYEQYF. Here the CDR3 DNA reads TGCAGCGTTGAGTCGGGACAGGGGGCGAATCCCTACGAGCAGTACTTC.

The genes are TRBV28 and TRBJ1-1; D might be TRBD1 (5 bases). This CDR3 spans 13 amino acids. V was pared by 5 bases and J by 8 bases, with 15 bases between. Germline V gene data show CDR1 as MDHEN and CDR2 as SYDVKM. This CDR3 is CASSPLSRTEAFF. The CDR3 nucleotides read TGTGCCAGCAGTCCTTTATCGCGGACAGAAGCTTTCTTT.

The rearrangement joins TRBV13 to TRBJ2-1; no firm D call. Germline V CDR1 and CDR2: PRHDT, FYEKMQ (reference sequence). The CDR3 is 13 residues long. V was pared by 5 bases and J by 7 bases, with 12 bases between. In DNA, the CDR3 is TGTGCCAGCAGCCCCCCGAGGTTTAATGAGCAGTTCTTC. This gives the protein CASSPPRFNEQFF. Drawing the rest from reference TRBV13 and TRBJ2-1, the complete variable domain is AAGVIQSPRHLIKEKRETATLKCYPIPRHDTVYWYQQGPGQDPQFLISFYEKMQSDKGSIPDRFSAQQFSDYHSELNMSSLELGDSALYFCASSPPRFNEQFFGPGTRLTVL.

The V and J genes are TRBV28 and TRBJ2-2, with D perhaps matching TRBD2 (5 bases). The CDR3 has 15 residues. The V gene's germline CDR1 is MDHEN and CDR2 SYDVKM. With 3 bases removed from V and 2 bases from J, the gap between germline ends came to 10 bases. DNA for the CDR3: TGTGCCAGCAGTTTGGAGGAGCACAACACCGGGGAGCTGTTTTTT. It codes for CASSLEEHNTGELFF. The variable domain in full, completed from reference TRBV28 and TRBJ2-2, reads DVKVTQSSRYLVKRTGEKVFLECVQDMDHENMFWYRQDPGLGLRLIYFSYDVKMKEKGDIPEGYSVSREKKERFSLILESASTNQTSMYLCASSLEEHNTGELFFGEGSRLTVL.

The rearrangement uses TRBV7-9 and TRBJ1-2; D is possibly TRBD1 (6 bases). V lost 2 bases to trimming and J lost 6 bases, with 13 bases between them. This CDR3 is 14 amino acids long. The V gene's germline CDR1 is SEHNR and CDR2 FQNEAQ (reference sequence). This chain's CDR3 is CASSLQQGIHGYTF. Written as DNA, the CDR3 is TGTGCCAGCAGCTTACAACAGGGTATACATGGCTACACCTTC.

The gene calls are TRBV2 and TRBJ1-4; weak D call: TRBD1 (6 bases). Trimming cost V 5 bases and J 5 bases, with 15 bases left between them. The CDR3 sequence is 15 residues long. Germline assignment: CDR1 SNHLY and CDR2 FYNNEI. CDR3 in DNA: TGTGCCAGCAGTTCAATCCGACAGGAAAATGAAAAACTGTTTTTT. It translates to CASSSIRQENEKLFF.

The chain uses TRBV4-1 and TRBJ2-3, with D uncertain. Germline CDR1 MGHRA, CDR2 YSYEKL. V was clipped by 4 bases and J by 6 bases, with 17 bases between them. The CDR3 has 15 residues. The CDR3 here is CASSPPLGRMDTQYF. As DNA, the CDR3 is TGCGCCAGCAGCCCCCCTTTAGGAAGGATGGATACGCAGTATTTT.

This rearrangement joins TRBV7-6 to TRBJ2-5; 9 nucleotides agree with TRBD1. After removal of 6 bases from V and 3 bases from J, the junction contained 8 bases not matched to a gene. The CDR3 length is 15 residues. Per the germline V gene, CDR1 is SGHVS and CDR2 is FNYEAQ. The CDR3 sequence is CASRAGTGNKETQYF. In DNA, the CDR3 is TGTGCCAGCAGAGCCGGGACAGGGAACAAAGAGACCCAGTACTTC. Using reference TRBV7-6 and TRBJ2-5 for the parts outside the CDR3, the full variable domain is GAGVSQSPRYKVTKRGQDVALRCDPISGHVSLYWYRQALGQGPEFLTYFNYEAQQDKSGLPNDRFSAERPEGSISTLTIQRTEQRDSAMYRCASRAGTGNKETQYFGPGTRLLVL.

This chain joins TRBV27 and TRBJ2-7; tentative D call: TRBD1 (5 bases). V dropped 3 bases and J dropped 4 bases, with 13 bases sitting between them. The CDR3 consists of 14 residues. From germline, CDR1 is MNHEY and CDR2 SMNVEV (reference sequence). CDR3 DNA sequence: TGTGCCAGCAGTTTTCAAGGGGTGGGTTACGAGCAGTACTTC. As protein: CASSFQGVGYEQYF.

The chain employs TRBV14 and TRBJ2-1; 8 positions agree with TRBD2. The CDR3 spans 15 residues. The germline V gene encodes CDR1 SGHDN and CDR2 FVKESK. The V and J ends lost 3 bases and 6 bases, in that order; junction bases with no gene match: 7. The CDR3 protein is CASSQWTSKINEQFF. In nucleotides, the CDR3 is TGTGCCAGCAGCCAGTGGACTAGCAAAATCAATGAGCAGTTCTTC.

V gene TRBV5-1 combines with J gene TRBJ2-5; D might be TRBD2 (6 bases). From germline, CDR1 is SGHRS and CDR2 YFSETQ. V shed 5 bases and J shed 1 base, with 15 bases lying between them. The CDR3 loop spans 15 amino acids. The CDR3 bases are TGCGCCAGCAGTTCTGAGGGCGGGGTCCAAGAGACCCAGTACTTC. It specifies CASSSEGGVQETQYF.

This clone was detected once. CDR3 residues: CASSSREPGTGELFF. Written as DNA, the CDR3 is TGTGCCAGCAGTTCACGGGAGCCGGGAACCGGGGAGCTGTTTTTT. The J gene is TRBJ2-2, the V gene TRBV7-2, with D maybe TRBD2 (6 bases). The CDR3 spans 15 residues. Trimming removed 6 bases at V and 5 bases at J, with 16 bases between. From germline, CDR1 is SGHTA and CDR2 FQGNSA.

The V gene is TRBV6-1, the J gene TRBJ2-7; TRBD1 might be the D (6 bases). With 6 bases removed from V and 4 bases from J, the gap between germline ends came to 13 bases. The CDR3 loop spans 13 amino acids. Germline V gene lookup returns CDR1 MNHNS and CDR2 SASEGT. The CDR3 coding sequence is TGTGCCAGCAGGATGTGGGACACGTACGAGCAGTACTTC. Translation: CASRMWDTYEQYF.